Given below is one T cell receptor (beta chain) in context. The data belong to a study of blood T cell repertoires in COVID-19. Study context: Material from acute and convalescent COVID-19 was sourced from the United States, Italy and Spain. In each case, the material was cDNA or gDNA derived from T cells, B-cell-depleted T cells, or PBMCs.

The CDR3 is made up of 14 amino acids. CDR1 is LGHDT, CDR2 YNNKEL, per germline (reference sequence). With 2 bases clipped from V and 5 bases from J, the junction kept 5 bases outside the gene matches. Original handling: The authors estimated nucleated cell counts from reference gene primer amplification. Some clones are missing from TCRdb's copy, which holds only in-frame ones; the method was immunoSEQ multiplex PCR. V, J and clone size derive from that table, while D and trimming were established from the DNA sequence. The sample carries about 140,000 clones, about 90% recorded once. The source of this sequence is a man aged 55-75 years with active or convalescent COVID-19. This chain connects TRBV3-1 (or the pseudogene TRBV3-2) to TRBJ2-5; the match to TRBD2 covers 7 bases. Sequencing was done on a sample of peripheral blood. CDR3 sequence: CASSQTSATETQYF. For the CDR3, the DNA is TGTGCCAGCAGCCAAACTAGCGCCACCGAGACCCAGTACTTC.